These 6 T cell receptor beta chains were sequenced from one sample in a study of T-cell reconstitution after alpha-beta-depleted transplantation in children. During its preparation, the TCRbeta library received unique molecular identifiers. TCRdb reprocessed the PCR reads via MiXCR and lists one record per CDR3 protein. The sample holds 800,000 to 1,000,000 distinct CDR3 sequences; under 30% are singletons and the top ten take roughly 27%. Sample: PBMCs, mostly from graft donor cells, taken 360 days after TCRalphabeta/CD19-depleted stem cell transplant. These receptors were obtained from a boy younger than two who had a stem cell transplant for SCID, so the T cells may come from the graft donor.

This clonotype was seen a handful of times. The gene calls are TRBV12-3 or TRBV12-4 and TRBJ1-5; perhaps TRBD1 as D (6 bases). This CDR3 has 15 residues. The ends were cut back, 4 bases at V and 5 bases at J, with 15 bases in the middle. Here the CDR3 reads CASSSHQGSYQPQHF. Here the CDR3 DNA reads TGTGCCAGCAGTTCACATCAGGGGTCCTATCAGCCCCAGCATTTT.

Worth noting for this clonotype: The junction departs from the called germline gene at one end, perhaps through a read error. The V and J genes are TRBV7-2 and TRBJ2-1; 11 nucleotides line up with TRBD2. This CDR3 comprises 15 residues. Per germline, CDR1 SGHTA and CDR2 FQGNSA. CDR3 in amino acids: CASNLAGGRDNEQFF. CDR3 coding DNA: TGTGCCAGCAACTTAGCGGGGGGGCGGGACAATGAGCAGTTCTTC.

With respect to this clonotype: A much more abundant neighbour one base away suggests this may be a read error. The V gene is TRBV15, the J gene TRBJ2-7; D unclear. The CDR3 loop spans 14 amino acids. Germline assignment: CDR1 LNHNV and CDR2 YYDKDF (reference sequence). Written as DNA, the CDR3 is TGTGCCATCAGCAGAGTGTCGGCCACCGACGAGCAGTACTTC. Translation gives CAISRVSATDEQYF. The complete variable domain, with remaining parts taken from reference TRBV15 and TRBJ2-7, reads DAMVIQNPRYQVTQFGKPVTLSCSQTLNHNVMYWYQQKSSQAPKLLFHYYDKDFNNEADTPDNFQSRRPNTSFCFLDIRSPGLGDTAMYLCAISRVSATDEQYFGPGTRLTVT.

The V and J genes are TRBV27 and TRBJ2-3; 9 bases fit TRBD1. CDR3 length: 15 residues. Germline loops: CDR1 MNHEY, CDR2 SMNVEV (reference sequence). V lost 4 bases to trimming and J lost 5 bases; unmatched junction nucleotides: 7. DNA for the CDR3: TGTGCCAGCAGTTATCGGACAGGGGACAAAGATACGCAGTATTTT. Protein: CASSYRTGDKDTQYF.

The table lists this clonotype with a few counts. The rearrangement uses TRBV6-1 and TRBJ2-3, with 7 bases fitting TRBD1. Germline CDR1 MNHNS, CDR2 SASEGT. J gave up 8 bases and V 3 bases, and 11 bases lay outside the gene matches. CDR3 length: 15 amino acids. This chain's CDR3 is CASSDLGQDGVTQYF. CDR3 sequence (DNA): TGTGCCAGCAGTGACCTAGGACAGGATGGGGTTACGCAGTATTTT.

This clonotype occurred many times. The V gene is TRBV6-1, the J gene TRBJ1-3; D gene ambiguous. CDR1 is MNHNS and CDR2 is SASEGT in the germline V gene. The germline V and J ends were trimmed by 10 bases and 2 bases, with 12 bases remaining between them. There are 13 residues in the CDR3. This chain's CDR3 is CATRVAPGNTIYF. Written as DNA, the CDR3 is TGTGCCACCCGTGTAGCCCCTGGAAACACCATATATTTT.